Shown below are 13 T cell receptor beta chains from a single sample sequenced in a study of T cell repertoires in cytomegalovirus infection. TCRdb redid the calling of the reads with MiXCR, one entry per CDR3 protein. The sample lists about 55,000 distinct CDR3 sequences, around a fifth occurring once. No antigen has been identified for these receptors. The sequencing here drew on CD8+ T cells from cultured PBMCs, taken from culture after CMV antigen stimulation. Receptors were obtained from a human donor in good health (CMV status not recorded). Some clones in this sample may be carry-over from other donors' samples.

This clonotype was seen more than once but under ten times. V gene TRBV6-6 combines with J gene TRBJ1-2; possibly TRBD1 for D (5 bases). Trimming stripped 0 bases from V and 3 bases from J, with 11 bases between. This CDR3 has 15 amino acids. Germline loops: CDR1 MNHNY, CDR2 SVGAGI (reference sequence). CDR3 in amino acids: CASSYSYRGDYGYTF. Here the CDR3 DNA reads TGTGCCAGCAGTTACTCCTACAGAGGGGACTATGGCTACACCTTC.

This clonotype has more than one count but fewer than ten. The rearrangement joins TRBV4-2 to TRBJ1-1; TRBD1 might be the D (6 bases). Looked up from germline, CDR1 is LGHNA and CDR2 is YNFKEQ. The V end lost 0 bases, the J end lost 5 bases, and 13 bases lay between the germline ends. The CDR3 consists of 15 residues. The CDR3 here is CASSQEGTPGTEAFF. The DNA of the CDR3 is TGTGCCAGCAGCCAAGAGGGGACACCCGGGACTGAAGCTTTCTTT.

The chain is built from TRBV19 and TRBJ2-3; D gene unclear. Per germline, CDR1 LNHDA and CDR2 SQIVND (reference sequence). V shed 5 bases and J shed 4 bases, with 19 bases lying between them. The CDR3 consists of 16 residues. The CDR3 protein is CASSARTPPLADTQYF. CDR3 nucleotide sequence: TGTGCCAGTAGTGCACGGACCCCGCCCTTGGCAGATACGCAGTATTTT.

This clonotype was detected a few times. This chain joins TRBV7-9 and TRBJ2-7, with D unresolved. The germline V and J ends were trimmed by 5 bases and 1 base, with 12 bases remaining between them. From germline, CDR1 is SEHNR and CDR2 FQNEAQ (reference sequence). The length of the CDR3 is 14 residues. DNA for the CDR3: TGTGCCAGCAGCCCCCGGGTAGGGTCCTACGAGCAGTACTTC. Protein: CASSPRVGSYEQYF.

The table lists this clonotype with many counts. The chain joins TRBV7-9 to TRBJ2-7; D unresolved. This CDR3 comprises 12 residues. Trimming shortened V by 1 base and J by 4 bases, and 5 bases separated the two germline ends. CDR1 and CDR2 from the germline V gene are SEHNR and FQNEAQ (reference sequence). The CDR3 DNA follows: TGTGCCAGCAGCTTAGATTGGTACGAGCAGTACTTC. This sequence encodes CASSLDWYEQYF.

The CDR3 DNA is TGTGCCAGCAGTTACGAGACCTACACTGAAGCTTTCTTT. Residues: CASSYETYTEAFF. This chain joins TRBV6-2 or TRBV6-3 and TRBJ1-1; no reliable D call. This CDR3 is built from 13 residues. V was pared by 2 bases and J by 3 bases, with 7 bases between. Germline CDR1 and CDR2: MNHEY and SVGEGT.

This clonotype was counted between two and nine times. The chain employs TRBV13 and TRBJ2-5, with D possibly TRBD2 on 7 matching bases. The CDR3 is 15 residues long. The germline CDR1 and CDR2 sequences are PRHDT and FYEKMQ (reference sequence). V was trimmed by 2 bases and J by 4 bases, leaving 14 bases between them. The CDR3: CASSLKGGGRETQYF. CDR3 DNA: TGTGCCAGCAGCTTAAAGGGGGGGGGCCGAGAGACCCAGTACTTC.

In this sample, this clonotype turned up many times. V and J are TRBV7-6 and TRBJ2-1; 10 positions agree with TRBD2. Unmatched junction bases numbered 14, after V lost 0 bases and J lost 9 bases. There are 18 residues in the CDR3. Per germline, CDR1 SGHVS and CDR2 FNYEAQ. CDR3 residues: CASSLAVLAGILPREQFF. CDR3 coding DNA: TGTGCCAGCAGCTTAGCCGTACTAGCGGGAATCCTTCCTCGTGAGCAGTTCTTC.

In its sample, this clonotype was seen once. This sequence joins TRBV19 and TRBJ1-5, with D uncertain. V was shortened by 0 bases and J by 4 bases, with 25 bases between the two germline ends. Germline V gene data show CDR1 as LNHDA and CDR2 as SQIVND (reference sequence). The CDR3 length is 20 residues. CDR3 in amino acids: CASSIDLGREVVSRNQPQHF. DNA for the CDR3: TGTGCCAGTAGTATAGATCTGGGTCGGGAGGTGGTATCGAGGAATCAGCCCCAGCATTTT. Full variable domain (missing parts from reference TRBV19 and TRBJ1-5): DGGITQSPKYLFRKEGQNVTLSCEQNLNHDAMYWYRQDPGQGLRLIYYSQIVNDFQKGDIAEGYSVSREKKESFPLTVTSAQKNPTAFYLCASSIDLGREVVSRNQPQHFGDGTRLSIL.

J is TRBJ2-3 and V is TRBV7-2; TRBD2 agrees at 9 bases. The length of the CDR3 is 15 residues. V dropped 6 bases and J dropped 2; count of bases not matched to a gene: 6. Germline CDR1 and CDR2: SGHTA and FQGNSA. This chain's CDR3 is CASRKRGDLTDTQYF. In DNA, the CDR3 is TGTGCCAGCAGGAAGCGGGGGGACCTCACAGATACGCAGTATTTT.

This clonotype has at least ten counts. The rearrangement joins TRBV7-2 to TRBJ1-1, with TRBD1 matching 7 bases. In germline, CDR1 is SGHTA, CDR2 FQGNSA. This CDR3 has 15 residues. V lost 1 base to trimming and J lost 5 bases; unmatched junction nucleotides: 7. The CDR3: CASSLVGRGLTEAFF. The CDR3 DNA reads as TGTGCCAGCAGCTTAGTAGGCAGGGGGTTAACTGAAGCTTTCTTT. The full variable domain, in which reference TRBV7-2 and TRBJ1-1 provide the parts outside the CDR3, is GAGVSQSPSNKVTEKGKDVELRCDPISGHTALYWYRQSLGQGLEFLIYFQGNSAPDKSGLPSDRFSAERTGGSVSTLTIQRTQQEDSAVYLCASSLVGRGLTEAFFGQGTRLTVV.

Concerning this clonotype itself: A much larger clone differs by one base, so this may be a read error. V and J are TRBV4-1 and TRBJ1-1, with D unresolved. Trimming cost V 7 bases and J 1 base, with 16 bases left between them. The CDR3 runs to 15 residues. In germline, CDR1 is MGHRA, CDR2 YSYEKL. CDR3: CASTPDPGENTEAFF. CDR3 DNA: TGCGCCAGCACCCCTGACCCCGGGGAGAACACTGAAGCTTTCTTT.

The chain couples TRBV7-9 to TRBJ2-3; tentatively, D is TRBD2 (6 bases). Germline values: CDR1 SEHNR, CDR2 FQNEAQ (reference sequence). The germline V and J ends were trimmed by 4 bases and 2 bases, with 13 bases remaining between them. This CDR3 contains 15 residues. The CDR3 sequence is CASSSDSGTTDTQYF. CDR3 DNA sequence: TGTGCCAGCAGCTCCGATAGCGGAACCACAGATACGCAGTATTTT.